Described below is a single TCR beta chain sequence and its context. What it binds is not known. This entry comes from a study of OX40 agonist ivuxolimab in advanced cancers. Study as a whole: Ivuxolimab was delivered to patients intravenously every 2 weeks at doses spanning 0.01 to 10 mg/kg. Recorded diagnoses for dose-escalation patients were hepatocellular carcinoma, melanoma, renal cell or head and neck cancer. Findings and caveats of the study: Specificity for antigen went undetermined in the expanded peripheral T cells.

TCRdb's table, derived via immunoSEQ multiplex PCR, lists solely in-frame clones and lacks some. Of approximately 54,000 clones in the sample, approximately 90% are singletons; the top ten hold around 13%. Anyone with autoimmune disease history or systemic immunosuppression was excluded. Trimming shortened V by 6 bases and J by 6 bases, and 17 bases separated the two germline ends. Germline CDR1 is SGHVS and CDR2 is FQNEAQ. The CDR3 is 15 amino acids. This rearrangement joins TRBV7-8 to TRBJ1-4; a weak D match, TRBD1 (6 bases). Source: CD4+ or CD8+ T cells sorted from blood, taken in a trial of the OX40 agonist ivuxolimab. The sequence was obtained from an adult with an advanced solid tumor such as melanoma, head and neck, liver or kidney cancer. CDR3: CASSLSWGGYEKLFF. DNA for the CDR3: TGTGCCAGCAGTCTATCGTGGGGGGGCTATGAAAAACTGTTTTTT.